This T cell receptor beta chain was identified during a study of metastatic and nonmetastatic thyroid tumors. The overall study: Repertoires were compared across blood and tumor or nodule tissue from malignant and benign thyroid patients. General study findings and limits: Malignant thyroid tumors reportedly had TCR beta diversity that was significantly higher than in benign nodules, in blood and tumor.

This clone has ten or more counts. Its antigen is unidentified. Other DNA sequences in the sample encode the same CDR3. Not a single patient had been given any form of treatment at any point before undergoing thyroid surgery. Per the study methods: Building a distant-metastasis classifier for papillary thyroid cancer drew on CDR3 differences across clinicopathological groups. TCRdb re-called clones from the PCR reads using MiXCR. These V and J calls derive from TCRdb rather than the authors' analysis. The table records about 38,000 clones, more than 25% of them present only once. The sequencing input was blood. The source of this sequence is a male donor with papillary thyroid cancer or a benign thyroid nodule (not recorded which). Some clones in this sample may be carry-over from other donors' samples.

CDR3 nucleotides: TGCAGCGTCAGACAGGGTGGGAATGAGCAGTTCTTC. It specifies CSVRQGGNEQFF. The chain recombines TRBV29-1 with TRBJ2-1; 7 positions agree with TRBD1. CDR3 length: 12 residues. V gave up 6 bases and J gave up 7 bases; unmatched junction bases: 6. The germline V gene has CDR1 SQVTM and CDR2 ANQGSEA.